This T cell receptor (beta chain) was obtained from a study of CD8+ T cells in alopecia areata. About the research overall: Treatment comprised oral tofacitinib, 5 to 10 mg twice daily, in treated patients.

From alopecia areata patients, lesional scalp punch biopsies and peripheral blood were collected. Study-wide findings and caveats: Sequence data from scalp samples additionally include resident alphabeta T cells of normal skin.

The authors extracted RNA and reverse transcribed it into cDNA as the sequencing template. Sequenced by immunoSEQ multiplex PCR; TCRdb stores in-frame clones only, minus some. The sample carries under 15,000 clones, about 59% recorded once. V was shortened by 5 bases and J by 4 bases, with 9 bases between the two germline ends. The CDR3 covers 13 residues. Germline V gene lookup returns CDR1 SGHRS and CDR2 YFSETQ. Of note for this clone: No antigen is known for it.

This receptor was identified in a human donor with alopecia areata. The chain combines TRBV5-1 with TRBJ2-2, with TRBD2 as a possible D gene (5 bases). The sample was skin. The CDR3 bases are TGCGCCAGCAGGAGGGCGAGCACCGGGGAGCTGTTTTTT. As protein: CASRRASTGELFF.